The next 8 T cell receptor beta chains were all read from a single sample in a study of T cell responses to AZD1222 COVID-19 vaccine. Using immunoSEQ multiplex PCR, the repertoire was profiled, and TCRdb retains in-frame clones only, with some absent. The sample carries around 100,000 clones, roughly nine tenths recorded once. The starting material was peripheral blood, obtained on day 0 of AZD1222 vaccination. The receptors come from an adult in good health.

V is TRBV5-5 and J is TRBJ2-1, with TRBD2 as a possible D gene (6 bases). Trimming took off 4 bases at V and 7 bases at J, with 18 bases between the two ends. Germline CDR1 is SGHKS and CDR2 is YYEKEE (reference sequence). The CDR3 has 15 amino acids. The CDR3 protein is CASSPGTRMSNEQFF. The CDR3 nucleotides read TGTGCCAGCAGCCCCGGGACTCGCATGTCAAATGAGCAGTTCTTC.

The genes are TRBV30 and TRBJ2-7; D is unclear. V was pared by 1 base and J by 5 bases, with 12 bases between. The CDR3 has 13 residues. Germline V gene sequence: CDR1 GTSNPN, CDR2 SVGIG (reference sequence). The CDR3 spells CAWSELVGDEQYF. CDR3 sequence (DNA): TGTGCCTGGAGTGAGCTGGTAGGAGACGAGCAGTACTTC.

V is TRBV18 and J is TRBJ1-2; D remains unclear. Looked up from germline, CDR1 is KGHSH and CDR2 is LQKENI. The CDR3 consists of 14 residues. Deletions cut 3 bases from V and 1 base from J, with 9 bases between. CDR3 sequence: CASSPRSINYGYTF. The CDR3 nucleotides read TGTGCCAGCTCACCTAGGTCGATTAACTATGGCTACACCTTC.

The chain is built from TRBV27 and TRBJ2-3, with unresolved D. V was pared by 5 bases and J by 2 bases, with 14 bases between. Germline V lookup: CDR1 MNHEY, CDR2 SMNVEV (reference sequence). The CDR3 length is 15 residues. CDR3 nucleotides: TGTGCCAGCAGTCCGATCGGCGGAGCCACAGATACGCAGTATTTT. Translating gives CASSPIGGATDTQYF.

The table lists this clone with a count of one. V and J are TRBV21-1 and TRBJ1-6. TRBV21-1 is a listed pseudogene. The CDR3 has 16 residues. CDR3 DNA: TGTGCCAGCAGCAAAGGGGGGGCCGCGAGAAATTCACCCCTCCACTTT. This gives the protein CASSKGGAARNSPLHF.

V usage is TRBV10-3 and J usage is TRBJ2-3; 12 bases map to TRBD2. This CDR3 is 14 amino acids long. Looked up from germline, CDR1 is ENHRY and CDR2 is SYGVKD. Trimming took 7 bases from V and 2 from J; bases not matched to a gene: 1. In DNA, the CDR3 is TGTGCCATCACTAGCGGGAGGGCCACAGATACGCAGTATTTT. Translation gives CAITSGRATDTQYF.

The genes are TRBV29-1 and TRBJ1-1; 10 nucleotides align to TRBD1. Germline CDR1 reads SQVTM; CDR2 reads ANQGSEA. V dropped 5 bases and J dropped 4; count of bases not matched to a gene: 7. CDR3 length equals 14 residues. The chain's CDR3 is CSVSADRGFTEAFF. DNA for the CDR3: TGCAGCGTTTCCGCGGACAGGGGGTTCACTGAAGCTTTCTTT.

This chain joins TRBV2 and TRBJ1-4; TRBD1 matches at 8 bases. After removal of 2 bases from V and 7 bases from J, the junction contained 6 bases not matched to a gene. This CDR3 region has 15 residues. In germline, CDR1 is SNHLY, CDR2 FYNNEI. The CDR3 region has the DNA TGTGCCAGCAGTGAAACGGACAGGGTCGGTGAAAAACTGTTTTTT. This sequence encodes CASSETDRVGEKLFF. The complete variable domain, with remaining parts taken from reference TRBV2 and TRBJ1-4, reads EPEVTQTPSHQVTQMGQEVILRCVPISNHLYFYWYRQILGQKVEFLVSFYNNEISEKSEIFDDQFSVERPDGSNFTLKIRSTKLEDSAMYFCASSETDRVGEKLFFGSGTQLSVL.